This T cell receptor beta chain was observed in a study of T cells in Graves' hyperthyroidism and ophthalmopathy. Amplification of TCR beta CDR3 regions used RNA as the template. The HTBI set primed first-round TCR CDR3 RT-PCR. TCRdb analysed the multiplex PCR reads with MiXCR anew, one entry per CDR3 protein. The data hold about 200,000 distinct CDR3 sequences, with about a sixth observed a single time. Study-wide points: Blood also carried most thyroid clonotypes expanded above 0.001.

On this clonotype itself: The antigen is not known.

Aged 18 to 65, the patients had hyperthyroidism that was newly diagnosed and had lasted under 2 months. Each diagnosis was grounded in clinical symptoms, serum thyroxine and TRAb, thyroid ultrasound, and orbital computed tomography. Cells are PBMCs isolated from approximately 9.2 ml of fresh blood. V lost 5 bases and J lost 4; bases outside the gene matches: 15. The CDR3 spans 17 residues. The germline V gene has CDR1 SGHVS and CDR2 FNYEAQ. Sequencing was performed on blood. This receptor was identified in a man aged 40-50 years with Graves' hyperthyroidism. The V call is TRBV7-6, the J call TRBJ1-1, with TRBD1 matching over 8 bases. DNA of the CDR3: TGTGCCAGCAGCCCACAGGGGGGGACCGGAGTAGGCACTGAAGCTTTCTTT. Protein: CASSPQGGTGVGTEAFF.